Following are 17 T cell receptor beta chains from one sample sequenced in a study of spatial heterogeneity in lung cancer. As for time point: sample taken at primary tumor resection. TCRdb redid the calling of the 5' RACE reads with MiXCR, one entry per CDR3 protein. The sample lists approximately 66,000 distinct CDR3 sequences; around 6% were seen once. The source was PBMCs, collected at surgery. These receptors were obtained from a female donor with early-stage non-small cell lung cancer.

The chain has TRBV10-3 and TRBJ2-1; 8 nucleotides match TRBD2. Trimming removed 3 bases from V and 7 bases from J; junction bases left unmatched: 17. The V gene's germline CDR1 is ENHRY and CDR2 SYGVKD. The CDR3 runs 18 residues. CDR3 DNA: TGTGCCATCAGTGACCTCGATAGGACTAGCCCCCGGGCGAATGAGCAGTTCTTC. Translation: CAISDLDRTSPRANEQFF.

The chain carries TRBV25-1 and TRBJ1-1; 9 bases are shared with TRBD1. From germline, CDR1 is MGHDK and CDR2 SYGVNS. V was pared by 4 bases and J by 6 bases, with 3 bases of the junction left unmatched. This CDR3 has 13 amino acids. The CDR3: CASSGTGVPEAFF. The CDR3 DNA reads TGTGCCAGCAGTGGGACAGGGGTCCCTGAAGCTTTCTTT.

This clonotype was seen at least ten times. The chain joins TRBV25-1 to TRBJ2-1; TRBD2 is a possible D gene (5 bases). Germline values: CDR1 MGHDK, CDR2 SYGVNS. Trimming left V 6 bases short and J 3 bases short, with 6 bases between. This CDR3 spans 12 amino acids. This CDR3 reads CASRGSYNEQFF. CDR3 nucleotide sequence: TGTGCCAGCAGGGGGAGCTACAATGAGCAGTTCTTC.

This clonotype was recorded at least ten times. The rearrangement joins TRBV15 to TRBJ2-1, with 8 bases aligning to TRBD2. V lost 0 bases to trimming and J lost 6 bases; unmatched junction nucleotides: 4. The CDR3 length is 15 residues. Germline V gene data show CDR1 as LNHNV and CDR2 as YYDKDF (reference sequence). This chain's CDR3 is CATSRDGGAGNEQFF. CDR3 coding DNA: TGTGCCACCAGCAGAGACGGGGGGGCCGGCAATGAGCAGTTCTTC. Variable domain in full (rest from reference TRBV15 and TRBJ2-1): DAMVIQNPRYQVTQFGKPVTLSCSQTLNHNVMYWYQQKSSQAPKLLFHYYDKDFNNEADTPDNFQSRRPNTSFCFLDIRSPGLGDTAMYLCATSRDGGAGNEQFFGPGTRLTVL.

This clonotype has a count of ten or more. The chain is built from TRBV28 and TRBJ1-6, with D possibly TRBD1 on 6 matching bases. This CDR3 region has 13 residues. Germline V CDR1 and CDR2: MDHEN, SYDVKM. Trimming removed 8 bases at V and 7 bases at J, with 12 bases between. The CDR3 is CASGTQSNSPLHF. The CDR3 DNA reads TGTGCCAGCGGGACACAGTCGAATTCACCCCTCCACTTT.

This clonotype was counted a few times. CDR3 coding DNA: TGCGCCAGCAGCTTGTCCGACCCTACTCCCACTTTGGACAGGGCAAATCAGCCCCAGCATTTT. Translated, it gives CASSLSDPTPTLDRANQPQHF. V gene TRBV5-1 combines with J gene TRBJ1-5; 8 positions agree with TRBD1. The CDR3 runs 21 residues. Germline CDR1 reads SGHRS; CDR2 reads YFSETQ. J was trimmed by 4 bases and V by 1 base; bases with no gene match: 22.

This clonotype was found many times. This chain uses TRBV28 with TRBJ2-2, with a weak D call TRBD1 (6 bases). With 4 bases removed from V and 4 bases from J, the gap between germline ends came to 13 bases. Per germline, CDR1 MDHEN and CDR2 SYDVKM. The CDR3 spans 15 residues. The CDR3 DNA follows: TGTGCCAGCAGTTCCCACAGGGCGGTCACCGGGGAGCTGTTTTTT. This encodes CASSSHRAVTGELFF.

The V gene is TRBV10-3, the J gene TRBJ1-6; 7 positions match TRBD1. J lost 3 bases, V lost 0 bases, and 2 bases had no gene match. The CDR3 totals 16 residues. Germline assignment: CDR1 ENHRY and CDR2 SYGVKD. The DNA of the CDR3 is TGTGCCATCAGTGAGTCGAGACAGGGCTATAATTCACCCCTCCACTTT. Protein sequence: CAISESRQGYNSPLHF.

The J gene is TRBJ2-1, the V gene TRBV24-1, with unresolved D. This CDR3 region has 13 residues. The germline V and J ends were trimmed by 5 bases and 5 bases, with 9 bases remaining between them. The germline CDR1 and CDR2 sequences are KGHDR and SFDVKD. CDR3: CATSGAGNNEQFF. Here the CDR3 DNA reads TGTGCCACCAGTGGGGCTGGAAACAATGAGCAGTTCTTC.

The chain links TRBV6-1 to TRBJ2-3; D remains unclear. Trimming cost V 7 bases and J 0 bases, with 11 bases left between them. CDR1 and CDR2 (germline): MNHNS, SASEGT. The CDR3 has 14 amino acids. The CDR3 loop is CASTVVGSTDTQYF. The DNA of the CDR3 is TGTGCCAGCACCGTGGTGGGAAGCACAGATACGCAGTATTTT.

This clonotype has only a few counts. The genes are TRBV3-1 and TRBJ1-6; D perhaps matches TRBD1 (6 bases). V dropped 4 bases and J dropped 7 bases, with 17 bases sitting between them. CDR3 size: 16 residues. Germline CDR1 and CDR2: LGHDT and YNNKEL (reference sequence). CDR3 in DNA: TGTGCCAGCAGCCCGATGGCGGGACAAGTCAATTCACCCCTCCACTTT. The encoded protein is CASSPMAGQVNSPLHF.

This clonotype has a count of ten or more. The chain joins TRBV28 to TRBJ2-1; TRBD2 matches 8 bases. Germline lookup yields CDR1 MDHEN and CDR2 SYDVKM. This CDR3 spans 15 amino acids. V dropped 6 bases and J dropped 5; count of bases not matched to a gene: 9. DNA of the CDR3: TGTGCCAGCAGGGCTAGCGGGCTAGGTGACAATGAGCAGTTCTTC. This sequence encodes CASRASGLGDNEQFF.

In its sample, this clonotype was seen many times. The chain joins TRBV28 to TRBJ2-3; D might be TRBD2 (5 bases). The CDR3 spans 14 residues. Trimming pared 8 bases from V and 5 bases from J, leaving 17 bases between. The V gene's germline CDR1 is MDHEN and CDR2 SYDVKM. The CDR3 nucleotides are TGTGCCAGCGATTCCGCGTCCCGGGGAGATACGCAGTATTTT. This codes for CASDSASRGDTQYF.

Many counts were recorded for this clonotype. The CDR3 DNA is TGTGCCAGCTCACCTTCAGGGGACACTGAAGCTTTCTTT. It yields the protein CASSPSGDTEAFF. The chain employs TRBV18 and TRBJ1-1; D possibly corresponds to TRBD1 (6 bases). The CDR3 loop spans 13 amino acids. Trimming took off 3 bases at V and 3 bases at J, with 8 bases between the two ends. Germline values: CDR1 KGHSH, CDR2 LQKENI.

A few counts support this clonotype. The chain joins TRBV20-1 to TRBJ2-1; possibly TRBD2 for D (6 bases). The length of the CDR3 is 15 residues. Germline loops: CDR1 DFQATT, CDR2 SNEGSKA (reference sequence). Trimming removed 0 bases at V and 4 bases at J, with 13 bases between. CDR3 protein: CSARDPLAPYNEQFF. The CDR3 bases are TGCAGTGCTAGAGATCCCCTAGCGCCGTACAATGAGCAGTTCTTC.

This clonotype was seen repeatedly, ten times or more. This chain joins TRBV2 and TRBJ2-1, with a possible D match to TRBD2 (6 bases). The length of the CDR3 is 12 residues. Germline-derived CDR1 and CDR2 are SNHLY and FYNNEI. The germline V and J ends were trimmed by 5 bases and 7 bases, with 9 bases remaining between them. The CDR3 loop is CASSPGGNEQFF. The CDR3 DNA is TGTGCCAGCAGTCCTGGGGGGAATGAGCAGTTCTTC.

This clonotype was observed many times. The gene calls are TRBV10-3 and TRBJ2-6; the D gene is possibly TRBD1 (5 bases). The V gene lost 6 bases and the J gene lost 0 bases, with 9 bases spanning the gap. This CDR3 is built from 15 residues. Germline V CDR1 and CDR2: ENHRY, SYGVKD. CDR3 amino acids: CAISPGASGANVLTF. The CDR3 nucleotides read TGTGCCATCAGCCCTGGGGCCTCTGGGGCCAACGTCCTGACTTTC.